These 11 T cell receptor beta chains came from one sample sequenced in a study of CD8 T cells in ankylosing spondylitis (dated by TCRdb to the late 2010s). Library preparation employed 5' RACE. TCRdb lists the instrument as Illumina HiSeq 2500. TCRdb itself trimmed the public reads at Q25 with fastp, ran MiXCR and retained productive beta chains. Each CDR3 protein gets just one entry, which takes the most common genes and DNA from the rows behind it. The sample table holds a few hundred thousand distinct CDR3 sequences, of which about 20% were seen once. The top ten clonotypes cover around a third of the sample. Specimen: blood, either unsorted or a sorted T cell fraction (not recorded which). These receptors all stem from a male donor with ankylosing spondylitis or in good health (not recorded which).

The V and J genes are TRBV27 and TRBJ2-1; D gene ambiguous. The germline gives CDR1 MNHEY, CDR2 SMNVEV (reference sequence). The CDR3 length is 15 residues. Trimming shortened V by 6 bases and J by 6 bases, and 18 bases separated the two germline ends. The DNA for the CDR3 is TGTGCCAGCAGAAACCCCCTCCGTTCGAGCAATGAGCAGTTCTTC. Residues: CASRNPLRSSNEQFF.

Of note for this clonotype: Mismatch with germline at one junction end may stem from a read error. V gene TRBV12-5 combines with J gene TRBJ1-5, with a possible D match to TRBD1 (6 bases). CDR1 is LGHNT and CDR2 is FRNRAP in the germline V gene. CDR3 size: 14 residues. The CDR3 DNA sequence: TGTGCTAGTGGCCCCGGGACATTAAACCAGCCCCATCATTTT. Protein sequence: CASGPGTLNQPHHF.

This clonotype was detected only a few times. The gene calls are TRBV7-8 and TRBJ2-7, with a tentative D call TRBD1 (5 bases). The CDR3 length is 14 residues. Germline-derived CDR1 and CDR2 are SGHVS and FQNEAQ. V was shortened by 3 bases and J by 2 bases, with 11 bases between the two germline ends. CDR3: CASSLPGQPYEQYF. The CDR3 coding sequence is TGTGCCAGCAGCTTGCCAGGACAACCCTACGAGCAGTACTTC.

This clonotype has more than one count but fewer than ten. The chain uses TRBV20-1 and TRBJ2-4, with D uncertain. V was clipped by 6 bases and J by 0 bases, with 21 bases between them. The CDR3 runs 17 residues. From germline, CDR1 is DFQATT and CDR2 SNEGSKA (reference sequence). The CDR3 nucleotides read TGCAGTGCCGCCTCCCCACCAGAGGAAATAGCCAAAAACATTCAGTACTTC. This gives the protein CSAASPPEEIAKNIQYF.

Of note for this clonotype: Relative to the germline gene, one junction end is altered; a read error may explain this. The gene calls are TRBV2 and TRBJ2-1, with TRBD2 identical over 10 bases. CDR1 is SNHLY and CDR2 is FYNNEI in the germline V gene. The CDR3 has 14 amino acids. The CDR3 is CATGGTSEYNGQFF. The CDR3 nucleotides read TGTGCCACCGGGGGGACTAGCGAGTACAATGGGCAGTTCTTC.

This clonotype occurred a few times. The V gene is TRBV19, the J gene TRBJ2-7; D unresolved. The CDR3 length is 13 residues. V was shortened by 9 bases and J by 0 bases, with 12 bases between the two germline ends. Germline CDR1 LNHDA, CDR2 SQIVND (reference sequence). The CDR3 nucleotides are TGTGCCAGACCGCCCCGGTACTCCTACGAGCAGTACTTC. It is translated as CARPPRYSYEQYF.

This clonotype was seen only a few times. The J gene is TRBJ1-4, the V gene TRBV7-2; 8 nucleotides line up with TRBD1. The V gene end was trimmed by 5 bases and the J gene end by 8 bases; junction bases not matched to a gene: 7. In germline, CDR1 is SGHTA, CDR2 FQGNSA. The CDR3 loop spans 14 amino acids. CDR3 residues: CASSHRQGSEKLFF. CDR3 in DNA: TGTGCCAGCAGCCACAGACAGGGGTCAGAAAAACTGTTTTTT.

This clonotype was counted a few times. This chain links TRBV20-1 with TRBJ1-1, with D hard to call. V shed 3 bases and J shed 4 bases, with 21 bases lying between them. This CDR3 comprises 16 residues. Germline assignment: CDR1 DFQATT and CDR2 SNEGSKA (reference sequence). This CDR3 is CSASGPVPVGSTEAFF. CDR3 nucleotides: TGCAGTGCTAGCGGACCAGTGCCGGTAGGCAGCACTGAAGCTTTCTTT.

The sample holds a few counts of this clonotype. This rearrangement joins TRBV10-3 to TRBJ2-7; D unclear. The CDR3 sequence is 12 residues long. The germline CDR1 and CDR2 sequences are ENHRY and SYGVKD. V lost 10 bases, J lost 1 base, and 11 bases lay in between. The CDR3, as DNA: TGTGCCACCCAAGGGCAGTCCTACGAGCAGTACTTC. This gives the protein CATQGQSYEQYF.

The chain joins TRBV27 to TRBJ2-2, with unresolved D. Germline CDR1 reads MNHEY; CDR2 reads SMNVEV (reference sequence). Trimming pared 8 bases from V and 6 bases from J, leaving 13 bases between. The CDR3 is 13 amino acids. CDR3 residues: CASSSGRAGELFF. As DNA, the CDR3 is TGTGCCAGCTCATCCGGAAGGGCCGGGGAGCTGTTTTTT.

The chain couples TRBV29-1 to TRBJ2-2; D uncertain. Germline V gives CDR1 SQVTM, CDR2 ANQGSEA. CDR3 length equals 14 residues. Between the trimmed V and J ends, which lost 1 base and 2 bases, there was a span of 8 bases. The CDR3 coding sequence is TGCAGCGTTGAAGGTGGCGATAACACCGGGGAGCTGTTTTTT. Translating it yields CSVEGGDNTGELFF.